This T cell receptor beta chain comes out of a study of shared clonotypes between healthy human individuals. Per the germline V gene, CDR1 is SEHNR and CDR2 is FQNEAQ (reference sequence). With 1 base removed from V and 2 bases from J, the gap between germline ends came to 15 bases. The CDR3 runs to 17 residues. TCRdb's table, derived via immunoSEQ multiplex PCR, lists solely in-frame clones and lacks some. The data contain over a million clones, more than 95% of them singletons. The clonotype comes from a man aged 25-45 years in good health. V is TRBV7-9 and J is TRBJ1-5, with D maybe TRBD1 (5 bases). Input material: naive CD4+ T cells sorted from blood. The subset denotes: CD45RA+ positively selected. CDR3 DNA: TGTGCCAGCAGCTTAGGCCCCCAGGGAAAGGGCAATCAGCCCCAGCATTTT. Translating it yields CASSLGPQGKGNQPQHF.